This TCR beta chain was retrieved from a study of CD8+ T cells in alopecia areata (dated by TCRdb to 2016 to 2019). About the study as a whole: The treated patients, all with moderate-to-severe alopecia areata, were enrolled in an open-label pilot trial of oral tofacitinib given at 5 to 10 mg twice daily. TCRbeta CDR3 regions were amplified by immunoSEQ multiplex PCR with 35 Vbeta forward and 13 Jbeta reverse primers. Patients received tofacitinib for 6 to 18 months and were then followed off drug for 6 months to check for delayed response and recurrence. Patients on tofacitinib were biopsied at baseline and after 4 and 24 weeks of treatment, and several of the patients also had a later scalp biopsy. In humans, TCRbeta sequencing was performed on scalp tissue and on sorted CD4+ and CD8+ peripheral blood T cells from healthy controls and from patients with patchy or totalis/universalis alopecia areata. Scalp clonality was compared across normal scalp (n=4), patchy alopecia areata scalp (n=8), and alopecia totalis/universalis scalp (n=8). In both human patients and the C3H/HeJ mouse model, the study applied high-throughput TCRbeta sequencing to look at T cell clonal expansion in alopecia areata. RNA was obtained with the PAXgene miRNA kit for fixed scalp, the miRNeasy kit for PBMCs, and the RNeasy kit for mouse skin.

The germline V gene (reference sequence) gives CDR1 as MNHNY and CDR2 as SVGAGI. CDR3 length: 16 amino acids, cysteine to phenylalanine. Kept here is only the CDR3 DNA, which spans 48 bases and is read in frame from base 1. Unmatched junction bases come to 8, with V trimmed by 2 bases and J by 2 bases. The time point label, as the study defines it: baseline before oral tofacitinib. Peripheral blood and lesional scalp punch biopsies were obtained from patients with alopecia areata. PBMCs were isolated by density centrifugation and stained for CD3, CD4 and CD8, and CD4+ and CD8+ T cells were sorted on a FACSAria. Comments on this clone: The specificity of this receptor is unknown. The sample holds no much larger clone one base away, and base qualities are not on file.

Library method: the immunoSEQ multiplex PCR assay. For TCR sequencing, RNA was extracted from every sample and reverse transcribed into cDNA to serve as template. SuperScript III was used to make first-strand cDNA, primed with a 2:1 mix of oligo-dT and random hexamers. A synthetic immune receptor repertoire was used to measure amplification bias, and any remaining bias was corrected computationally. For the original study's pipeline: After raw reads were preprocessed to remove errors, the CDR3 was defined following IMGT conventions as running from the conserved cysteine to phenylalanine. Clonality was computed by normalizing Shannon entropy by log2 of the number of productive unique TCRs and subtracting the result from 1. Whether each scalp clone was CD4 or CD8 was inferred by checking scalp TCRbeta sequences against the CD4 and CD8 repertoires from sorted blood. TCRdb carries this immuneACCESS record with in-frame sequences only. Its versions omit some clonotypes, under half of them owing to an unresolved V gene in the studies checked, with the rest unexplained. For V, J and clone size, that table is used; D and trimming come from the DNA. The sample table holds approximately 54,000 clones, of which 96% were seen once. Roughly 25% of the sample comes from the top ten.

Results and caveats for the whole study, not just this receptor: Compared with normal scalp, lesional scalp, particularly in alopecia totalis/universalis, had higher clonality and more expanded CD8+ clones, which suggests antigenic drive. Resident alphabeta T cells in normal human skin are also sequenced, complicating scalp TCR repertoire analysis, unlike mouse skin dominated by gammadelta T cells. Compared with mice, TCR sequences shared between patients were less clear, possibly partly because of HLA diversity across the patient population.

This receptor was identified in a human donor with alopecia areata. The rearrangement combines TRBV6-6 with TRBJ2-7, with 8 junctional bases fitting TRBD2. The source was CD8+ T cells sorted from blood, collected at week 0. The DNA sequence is TGTGCCAGCAGTTACCCGGGAGGGGGGGACCCCTACGAGCAGTACTTC. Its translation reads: CASSYPGGGDPYEQYF.